This T cell receptor beta chain was profiled in a study of CD8 T cells in Susac syndrome. Comments on this clonotype: One end of the junction fails to match germline, which may point to a read error.

RNA totalling about 0.45 to 1 ug underwent reverse transcription with random hexamers. The TCR beta CDR3 was amplified by immunoSEQ multiplex PCR across 54 Vbeta, 13 Jbeta. TCRdb passed the immunoSEQ multiplex PCR reads through MiXCR, listing each CDR3 protein once. Of 190,000 or so distinct CDR3 sequences listed, around 96% were seen once; the top ten hold 0.093%. TCR beta sequencing was performed on blood CD8+ and CD4+ T cells. Treatment-naive patients with stable or active relapsing-remitting disease were the multiple sclerosis controls. Bulk CD8+ and CD4+ cells came from magnetic negative isolation; CD8+ TEMRA by FACS. The source of this sequence is a human donor with multiple sclerosis. Sequencing input: CD4+ T cells from PBMCs.

CDR3 DNA: TGTGCCAGCGGCTTTAGTAAGCAGTACTTC. Its translation is CASGFSKQYF. The rearrangement joins TRBV7-9 to TRBJ2-7, with unresolved D. Germline V CDR1 and CDR2: SEHNR, FQNEAQ (reference sequence). CDR3 length: 10 amino acids.